The 16 T cell receptor beta chains given below trace back to one sample, sequenced in a study of vaccination and CD4 T cells after COVID-19. These receptors have no known antigen. Stated treatment: approximately 11-day PBMC culture with coronavirus spike peptide pools or control peptides (ViraFEST assay). An Oncomine TCR Beta short-read assay was used to sequence the DNA from cultured CD4+ T cells. TCRdb re-called the PCR reads with MiXCR, one entry per CDR3 protein. The sample shows around 15,000 distinct CDR3 sequences, about 40% of them seen only once. Material for sequencing was cultured CD4+ T cells from blood. The receptors derive from a human donor with COVID-19.

V gene TRBV2 combines with J gene TRBJ1-2; no reliable D call. Trimming stripped 7 bases from V and 7 bases from J, with 13 bases between. This CDR3 is built from 12 residues. CDR1 SNHLY and CDR2 FYNNEI come from the germline V gene. CDR3 coding DNA: TGTGCCAGCACCGGAGAAGGCCGTGGCTACACCTTC. Translated: CASTGEGRGYTF.

This rearrangement joins TRBV7-6 to TRBJ2-3; 7 bases match TRBD2. CDR1 is SGHVS and CDR2 is FNYEAQ in the germline V gene. The CDR3 covers 14 residues. Trimming at V came to 8 bases and at J to 2 bases, leaving 7 bases not matched to a gene. CDR3 residues: CASGSSGHTDTQYF. CDR3 in DNA: TGTGCCAGCGGATCTAGCGGCCACACAGATACGCAGTATTTT.

V gene TRBV15 combines with J gene TRBJ2-1, with 13 bases identical to TRBD2. Germline V gene sequence: CDR1 LNHNV, CDR2 YYDKDF (reference sequence). V gave up 5 bases and J gave up 9 bases; unmatched junction bases: 10. This CDR3 is built from 16 residues. CDR3 nucleotide sequence: TGTGCCACCAGCCACGACACTAGCGGGGGGGCCTTTGAGCAGTTCTTC. This codes for CATSHDTSGGAFEQFF.

The chain uses TRBV12-3 or TRBV12-4 and TRBJ2-7, with D tentatively TRBD2 (7 bases). Trimming removed 8 bases from V and 1 base from J, with 12 bases in between. This CDR3 comprises 13 residues. CDR3 loop: CASGGGASYEQYF. Here the CDR3 DNA reads TGTGCCAGCGGGGGGGGGGCTTCCTACGAGCAGTACTTC.

The chain links TRBV5-8 to TRBJ1-2; tentative D call: TRBD1 (6 bases). The CDR3 extends over 14 amino acids. The V end was cut by 0 bases, the J end by 7 bases, with 13 bases between. CDR1 is SGHTS and CDR2 is YDEGEE in the germline V gene. CDR3 region: CASSLGGGRSGYTF. The CDR3, as DNA: TGTGCCAGCAGCTTGGGGGGGGGCCGGTCTGGCTACACCTTC.

Only a few counts were recorded for this clonotype. V gene TRBV4-2 combines with J gene TRBJ1-1; D ambiguous. The germline V and J ends were trimmed by 4 bases and 0 bases, with 12 bases remaining between them. Germline CDR1 and CDR2: LGHNA and YNFKEQ. The CDR3 is 15 residues long. The CDR3 protein is CASSPSDTLNTEAFF. Here the CDR3 DNA reads TGTGCCAGCAGCCCCTCAGACACGTTGAACACTGAAGCTTTCTTT.

This clonotype was counted a few times. The V and J genes are TRBV20-1 and TRBJ1-1; TRBD1 agrees at 7 bases. CDR3 length: 14 residues. Germline values: CDR1 DFQATT, CDR2 SNEGSKA (reference sequence). The trim removed 6 bases at V and 1 base at J, leaving 8 bases unmatched. In nucleotides, the CDR3 is TGCAGTGCCCTGGACAGGATCTCGAACACTGAAGCTTTCTTT. Translated: CSALDRISNTEAFF.

As DNA, the CDR3 is TGTGCCAGCAGGAAGCGTGGCTACCTCTCCTTGAACACTGAAGCTTTCTTT. The encoded protein is CASRKRGYLSLNTEAFF. V and J are TRBV14 and TRBJ1-1; D gene uncertain. The germline gives CDR1 SGHDN, CDR2 FVKESK. This CDR3 region has 17 residues. Trimming stripped 6 bases from V and 0 bases from J, with 20 bases between.

Concerning this clonotype: The junction and the germline gene differ at one end; a read error may be behind it. The V and J genes are TRBV7-7 and TRBJ2-2, with D possibly TRBD2 on 5 matching bases. The CDR3 is made up of 14 amino acids. Germline CDR1 and CDR2: SSHAT and FNYEAQ (reference sequence). The DNA of the CDR3 is TGTGCTAGCAGCTTAGCACGGGAAACCGGGGAGCTGTTTTTT. The encoded protein is CASSLARETGELFF.

The chain combines TRBV20-1 with TRBJ1-1; D not resolved. The CDR3 consists of 14 residues. CDR1 and CDR2 from the germline V gene are DFQATT and SNEGSKA (reference sequence). V gave up 6 bases and J gave up 1 base, with 15 bases separating them. Written as DNA, the CDR3 is TGCAGTGCCATGAGGGCCGTCGAGAACACTGAAGCTTTCTTT. This gives the protein CSAMRAVENTEAFF.

The chain has TRBV7-9 and TRBJ2-7; perhaps TRBD1 as D (6 bases). CDR3 length equals 13 residues. Trimming pared 6 bases from V and 3 bases from J, leaving 12 bases between. The germline gives CDR1 SEHNR, CDR2 FQNEAQ (reference sequence). CDR3 protein: CASRRDTGYEQYF. In DNA, the CDR3 is TGTGCCAGCAGAAGGGACACTGGCTACGAGCAGTACTTC. The entire variable domain, with the rest obtained from reference TRBV7-9 and TRBJ2-7, is as follows: DTGVSQNPRHKITKRGQNVTFRCDPISEHNRLYWYRQTLGQGPEFLTYFQNEAQLEKSRLLSDRFSAERPKGSFSTLEIQRTEQGDSAMYLCASRRDTGYEQYFGPGTRLTVT.

The rearrangement links TRBV28 to TRBJ2-2; D may be TRBD2 (7 bases). The V and J ends lost 6 bases and 0 bases respectively, with 20 bases between them. This CDR3 spans 18 amino acids. From germline, CDR1 is MDHEN and CDR2 SYDVKM. CDR3 loop: CASRRGGRRDSNTGELFF. CDR3 DNA: TGTGCCAGCAGGAGGGGGGGAAGACGAGATTCGAACACCGGGGAGCTGTTTTTT.

This chain links TRBV15 with TRBJ2-4; either TRBD1 or TRBD2 may fit D (5 bases each). Trimming pared 0 bases from V and 9 bases from J, leaving 24 bases between. The CDR3 extends over 18 amino acids. CDR1 and CDR2 (germline): LNHNV, YYDKDF (reference sequence). CDR3 protein: CATSRDPEPGRNIGIQYF. As DNA, the CDR3 is TGTGCCACCAGCAGAGATCCCGAACCGGGACGTAATATTGGCATTCAGTACTTC.

This chain joins TRBV7-3 and TRBJ1-1, with 7 bases that match TRBD1. Per the germline V gene, CDR1 is SGHTA and CDR2 is FQGTGA. V trimming: 5 bases; J trimming: 11 bases; junction bases outside the gene matches: 14. The CDR3 runs 14 residues. The CDR3 DNA follows: TGTGCCAGCAGCAACCCGGGACAGTTTTCGACCGCTTTCTTT. Its translation: CASSNPGQFSTAFF.

The gene calls are TRBV6-1 and TRBJ1-2; the match to TRBD1 covers 7 bases. Germline trimming cut 5 bases from V and 5 bases from J; bases unmatched to any gene: 8. This CDR3 comprises 14 residues. CDR1 is MNHNS and CDR2 is SASEGT in the germline V gene. In DNA, the CDR3 is TGTGCCAGCAGTCAGGCCGACAGGGTATATGGCTACACCTTC. It codes for CASSQADRVYGYTF.

The rearrangement uses TRBV6-1 and TRBJ2-3; D is uncertain. V was cut by 6 bases and J by 2 bases, with 18 bases left in between. This CDR3 is built from 16 residues. Per the germline V gene, CDR1 is MNHNS and CDR2 is SASEGT. The CDR3 DNA follows: TGTGCCAGCAGACGGTGGTCGGAGACAAACACAGATACGCAGTATTTT. Its protein product is CASRRWSETNTDTQYF.